The clone carrying this T cell receptor (beta chain) was recorded a few times. Its antigen is undetermined. One entry per CDR3 protein results from TCRdb running MiXCR on the 5' RACE reads. The sample shows more than 300,000 distinct CDR3 sequences, around 7% of them seen only once. The data are from a study of T cells after yellow fever vaccination. Study-level points and caveats: Post-booster samples contained most primary-vaccination clones (just under 98% CD4, roughly 88% CD8).

V lost 4 bases and J lost 6, with 18 bases in between. Germline V CDR1 and CDR2: MNHNS, SASEGT. The CDR3 length is 15 residues. The chain couples TRBV6-1 to TRBJ1-2; the D gene is possibly TRBD1 (6 bases). The TCR comes from a man aged 18 to 30 who received the YFV17D yellow fever vaccine. The input for sequencing was PBMCs, taken roughly 47 days after the first yellow fever vaccination. CDR3 region: CASSVNREPRNGYTF. As DNA, the CDR3 is TGTGCCAGCAGTGTAAACAGGGAGCCCCGTAATGGCTACACCTTC.